This entry lists 27 T cell receptor beta chains sequenced from one sample in a study of CD8 T cells in ankylosing spondylitis. Study observations and caveats: What appeared characteristic of ankylosing spondylitis blood was a TCR beta motif of fewer than ten highly homologous variants.

In TCRdb, the 5' RACE reads were re-called with MiXCR into one record per CDR3 protein. Of roughly 450,000 distinct CDR3 sequences in the sample, 25% to 30% were seen once. These receptors have no identified antigens. Sample: blood, either unsorted or a sorted T cell fraction (not recorded which). The origin of the receptors is a male donor with ankylosing spondylitis.

The CDR3 DNA sequence: TGTGCCAGCAGTTACTATGCAGGGGGTCAGCCCCAGCATTTT. The encoded protein is CASSYYAGGQPQHF. V usage is TRBV6-2 or TRBV6-3 and J usage is TRBJ1-5; 7 positions match TRBD1. Germline V gene sequence: CDR1 MNHEY, CDR2 SVGEGT. V lost 1 base and J lost 6; bases outside the gene matches: 3. The CDR3 has 14 residues.

This clonotype was seen a few times. V and J are TRBV5-1 and TRBJ1-1, with 7 bases matching TRBD1. CDR3 size: 14 residues. J gave up 5 bases and V 4 bases, and 8 bases lay outside the gene matches. Germline CDR1 is SGHRS and CDR2 is YFSETQ. In DNA form, the CDR3 reads TGCGCCAGCAGCCCTGGAGGGGGCGAGACTGAAGCTTTCTTT. Translation gives CASSPGGGETEAFF.

The chain employs TRBV20-1 and TRBJ2-2; D may match TRBD1 or TRBD2 (5 bases each). V lost 3 bases and J 4 bases, leaving 15 bases between the germline ends. The CDR3 runs 15 residues. Germline V gives CDR1 DFQATT, CDR2 SNEGSKA (reference sequence). CDR3 bases: TGCAGTGCTAGGTTGCACGGGACGAGCACCGGGGAGCTGTTTTTT. It specifies CSARLHGTSTGELFF.

This clonotype was detected once. This CDR3 reads CAWTVSGAEAFF. CDR3 in DNA: TGTGCCTGGACCGTGTCGGGTGCTGAAGCTTTCTTT. The chain has TRBV30 and TRBJ1-1; D gene unclear. The germline gives CDR1 GTSNPN, CDR2 SVGIG (reference sequence). The CDR3 is 12 residues long. Trimming removed 4 bases from V and 6 bases from J, with 12 bases in between.

The rearrangement links TRBV5-6 to TRBJ1-1; 11 bases agree with TRBD1. The CDR3 has 19 amino acids. CDR1 is SGHDT and CDR2 is YYEEEE in the germline V gene. V trimming: 0 bases; J trimming: 2 bases; junction bases outside the gene matches: 12. The CDR3 is CASSLVVDRGRGINTEAFF. The CDR3 DNA reads as TGTGCCAGCAGCTTGGTTGTGGACAGGGGGCGTGGGATTAACACTGAAGCTTTCTTT.

V is TRBV6-5 and J is TRBJ2-3; 7 nucleotides line up with TRBD2. From germline, CDR1 is MNHEY and CDR2 SVGAGI. CDR3 size: 15 residues. Trimming took 0 bases from V and 5 from J; bases not matched to a gene: 5. DNA for the CDR3: TGTGCCAGCAGTTACTCGGGGAGGGGCGGAGATACGCAGTATTTT. This translates into CASSYSGRGGDTQYF.

This sequence joins TRBV10-3 and TRBJ2-7; TRBD2 might be the D (5 bases). The CDR3 is made up of 13 amino acids. Germline-derived CDR1 and CDR2 are ENHRY and SYGVKD. Trimming shortened V by 0 bases and J by 6 bases, and 9 bases separated the two germline ends. For the CDR3, the DNA is TGTGCCATCAGTGAGTCCCCCGAGGGCGAGCAGTACTTC. Encoded protein: CAISESPEGEQYF.

The J gene is TRBJ2-7, the V gene TRBV5-5, with D unclear. The ends were cut back, 1 base at V and 2 bases at J, with 4 bases in the middle. This CDR3 contains 12 residues. Germline V gene data show CDR1 as SGHKS and CDR2 as YYEKEE (reference sequence). In nucleotides, the CDR3 is TGTGCCAGCAGCTTGTGGGCCTACGAGCAGTACTTC. Its protein is CASSLWAYEQYF. Looking up the rest from reference TRBV5-5 and TRBJ2-7 gives the full variable domain: DAGVTQSPTHLIKTRGQQVTLRCSPISGHKSVSWYQQVLGQGPQFIFQYYEKEERGRGNFPDRFSARQFPNYSSELNVNALLLGDSALYLCASSLWAYEQYFGPGTRLTVT.

This clonotype was recorded only once. V usage is TRBV7-9 and J usage is TRBJ2-7, with D perhaps TRBD1 (5 bases). The CDR3 spans 13 residues. Germline CDR1 is SEHNR and CDR2 is FQNEAQ (reference sequence). Trimming took off 1 base at V and 5 bases at J, with 9 bases between the two ends. CDR3 nucleotides: TGTGCCAGCAGCTTAGTAGGGGCCCACGAGCAGTACGTC. Translating gives CASSLVGAHEQYV.

The V call is TRBV24-1, the J call TRBJ2-5, with no clear D. CDR3 length equals 15 residues. The germline V gene encodes CDR1 KGHDR and CDR2 SFDVKD. Trimming pared 3 bases from V and 4 bases from J, leaving 14 bases between. The CDR3 DNA reads TGTGCCACCAGTGATCCACGGGTTTCGGGAGAGACCCAGTACTTC. It codes for CATSDPRVSGETQYF.

The chain carries TRBV29-1 and TRBJ2-6; no clear D. The CDR3 is made up of 14 amino acids. V was trimmed by 0 bases and J by 0 bases, leaving 3 bases between them. The V gene's germline CDR1 is SQVTM and CDR2 ANQGSEA. The CDR3 is CSVEEFSGANVLTF. The DNA for the CDR3 is TGCAGCGTTGAAGAATTCTCTGGGGCCAACGTCCTGACTTTC.

The chain has TRBV12-3 or TRBV12-4 and TRBJ1-2, with no clear D. With 10 bases removed from V and 4 bases from J, the gap between germline ends came to 19 bases. The CDR3 consists of 14 residues. CDR3 DNA sequence: TGTGCCACCGCAACAGAGGCAGGATTCTATGGCTACACCTTC. Its translation is CATATEAGFYGYTF.

The rearrangement joins TRBV10-1 to TRBJ2-4; possibly TRBD1 or TRBD2 for D (5 bases each). CDR3 length equals 16 residues. Trimming cost V 5 bases and J 6 bases, with 20 bases left between them. Germline loops: CDR1 WNHNN, CDR2 SYGVQD (reference sequence). Here the CDR3 DNA reads TGCGCCAGCAGTTCCGGGACGCCCGCGGGTAGAAACATTCAGTACTTC. It yields the protein CASSSGTPAGRNIQYF.

This clonotype was recorded at least ten times. The V and J genes are TRBV5-1 and TRBJ2-1; possible D gene TRBD2, 6 bases. Germline values: CDR1 SGHRS, CDR2 YFSETQ. V lost 0 bases and J 6 bases, leaving 10 bases between the germline ends. The CDR3 is 14 residues long. DNA for the CDR3: TGCGCCAGCAGCTTGGCAAGGGGAGGCAATGAGCAGTTCTTC. Translation: CASSLARGGNEQFF.

This rearrangement joins TRBV7-7 to TRBJ2-1; D gene unclear. Trimming left V 5 bases short and J 2 bases short, with 10 bases between. The CDR3 covers 14 residues. Per the germline V gene, CDR1 is SSHAT and CDR2 is FNYEAQ (reference sequence). CDR3 protein: CASSPGNPYNEQFF. CDR3 DNA: TGTGCCAGCAGCCCAGGAAACCCCTACAATGAGCAGTTCTTC.

The chain employs TRBV19 and TRBJ2-3; TRBD1 agrees at 7 bases. Germline V gene sequence: CDR1 LNHDA, CDR2 SQIVND (reference sequence). J lost 4 bases, V lost 2 bases, and 6 bases had no gene match. The CDR3 consists of 15 residues. CDR3 sequence reads: CASSIQGGGPDTQYF. The CDR3, as DNA: TGTGCCAGTAGTATACAAGGGGGCGGACCAGATACGCAGTATTTT.

The V call is TRBV20-1, the J call TRBJ2-7, with 10 bases aligning to TRBD1. Germline lookup yields CDR1 DFQATT and CDR2 SNEGSKA (reference sequence). After removal of 6 bases from V and 2 bases from J, the junction contained 7 bases not matched to a gene. The CDR3 runs 14 residues. The CDR3 nucleotides read TGCAGTGCAAGTTCGGGACAGGGGACCTACGAGCAGTACTTC. It yields the protein CSASSGQGTYEQYF.

The rearrangement uses TRBV5-5 and TRBJ2-3; maybe TRBD2 (7 bases). This CDR3 has 15 residues. Trimming shortened V by 0 bases and J by 4 bases, and 12 bases separated the two germline ends. Germline CDR1 and CDR2: SGHKS and YYEKEE (reference sequence). In nucleotides, the CDR3 is TGTGCCAGCAGCTTGGAGGCGGGGGCGTCAGATACGCAGTATTTT. The encoded protein is CASSLEAGASDTQYF.

This clonotype came up a few times. The chain joins TRBV5-1 to TRBJ1-5; tentatively, D is TRBD1 (6 bases). The CDR3 has 14 residues. Trimming shortened V by 4 bases and J by 5 bases, and 13 bases separated the two germline ends. Per germline, CDR1 SGHRS and CDR2 YFSETQ. The CDR3 DNA sequence: TGCGCCAGCAGCCCTGGGGGGGCCCATCAGCCCCAGCATTTT. As protein: CASSPGGAHQPQHF.

The chain couples TRBV6-2 or TRBV6-3 to TRBJ2-1; the match to TRBD2 covers 9 bases. The CDR3 extends over 15 amino acids. V was clipped by 4 bases and J by 5 bases; unmatched bases: 6. Germline V lookup: CDR1 MNHEY, CDR2 SVGEGT. The DNA of the CDR3 is TGTGCCAGCAGTTTCTGGCTAGCGGGACACAATGAGCAGTTCTTC. This sequence encodes CASSFWLAGHNEQFF.

The chain has TRBV7-9 and TRBJ2-1, with TRBD2 matching over 11 bases. CDR3 size: 17 residues. Trimming cost V 3 bases and J 8 bases; bases outside gene matches: 12. In germline, CDR1 is SEHNR, CDR2 FQNEAQ (reference sequence). The CDR3 protein is CASSFSPTSGRSHEQFF. CDR3 sequence (DNA): TGTGCCAGCAGCTTCTCTCCTACTAGCGGGAGATCACATGAGCAGTTCTTC.

The chain couples TRBV5-1 to TRBJ1-3; D not resolved. V was clipped by 4 bases and J by 0 bases, with 11 bases between them. The CDR3 is made up of 15 amino acids. CDR1 SGHRS and CDR2 YFSETQ come from the germline V gene. CDR3 sequence reads: CASSHDGASGNTIYF. CDR3 sequence (DNA): TGCGCCAGCAGCCACGACGGTGCCTCTGGAAACACCATATATTTT.

This chain connects TRBV25-1 to TRBJ2-3, with D maybe TRBD1 (6 bases). The germline V and J ends were trimmed by 10 bases and 6 bases, with 20 bases remaining between them. CDR1 and CDR2 (germline): MGHDK, SYGVNS. This CDR3 contains 14 residues. Written as DNA, the CDR3 is TGTGCCACAACAGGGACCTACGCGAAGGATACGCAGTATTTT. Amino acids: CATTGTYAKDTQYF. Using reference TRBV25-1 and TRBJ2-3 for the parts outside the CDR3, the full variable domain is EADIYQTPRYLVIGTGKKITLECSQTMGHDKMYWYQQDPGMELHLIHYSYGVNSTEKGDLSSESTVSRIRTEHFPLTLESARPSHTSQYLCATTGTYAKDTQYFGPGTRLTVL.

This chain links TRBV7-2 with TRBJ2-2; the D gene could be TRBD1 or TRBD2 (5 bases each). Trimming took 5 bases from V and 1 from J, leaving 11 bases between them. The CDR3 covers 15 residues. Germline CDR1 reads SGHTA; CDR2 reads FQGNSA. Written as DNA, the CDR3 is TGTGCCAGCAGCCCGACGGGGCTGAACACCGGGGAGCTGTTTTTT. Translated: CASSPTGLNTGELFF.

In this sample, this clonotype turned up a few times. The chain joins TRBV4-2 to TRBJ2-2; 10 bases align to TRBD2. The trim removed 6 bases at V and 6 bases at J, leaving 7 bases unmatched. The CDR3 sequence is 15 residues long. CDR1 is LGHNA and CDR2 is YNFKEQ in the germline V gene. Written as DNA, the CDR3 is TGTGCCAGCAGACCAGGGACTAGCGATTCCGGGGAGCTGTTTTTT. Translating it yields CASRPGTSDSGELFF.

V is TRBV14 and J is TRBJ2-1; D is unclear. The germline V and J ends were trimmed by 4 bases and 12 bases, with 13 bases remaining between them. Germline loops: CDR1 SGHDN, CDR2 FVKESK. This CDR3 region has 12 residues. In DNA form, the CDR3 reads TGTGCCAGCAGCCCCGGGCGTCTATGGCAGTTCTTC. Its protein product is CASSPGRLWQFF.

The chain carries TRBV19 and TRBJ1-5, with a tentative D call TRBD1 (5 bases). Germline V CDR1 and CDR2: LNHDA, SQIVND (reference sequence). The CDR3 runs 13 residues. V was trimmed by 3 bases and J by 7 bases, leaving 10 bases between them. CDR3 nucleotides: TGTGCCAGTAGTATCGACAGACTGCAGCCCCAGCATTTT. Translating it yields CASSIDRLQPQHF.